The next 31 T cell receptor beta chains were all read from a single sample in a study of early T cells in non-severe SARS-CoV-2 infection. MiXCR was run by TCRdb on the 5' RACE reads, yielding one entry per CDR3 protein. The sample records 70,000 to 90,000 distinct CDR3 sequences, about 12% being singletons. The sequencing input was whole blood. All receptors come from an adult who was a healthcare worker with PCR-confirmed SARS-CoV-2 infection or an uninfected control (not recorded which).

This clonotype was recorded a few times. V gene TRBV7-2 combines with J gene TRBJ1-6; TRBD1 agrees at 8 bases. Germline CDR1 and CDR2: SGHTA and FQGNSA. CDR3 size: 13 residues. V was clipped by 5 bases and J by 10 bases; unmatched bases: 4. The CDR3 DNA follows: TGTGCCAGCAGCAGACAGGGGAGGTCACCCCTCCACTTT. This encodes CASSRQGRSPLHF.

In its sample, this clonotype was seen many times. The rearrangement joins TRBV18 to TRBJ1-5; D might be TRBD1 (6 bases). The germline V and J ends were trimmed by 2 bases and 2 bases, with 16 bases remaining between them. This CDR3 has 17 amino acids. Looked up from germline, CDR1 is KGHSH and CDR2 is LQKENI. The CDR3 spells CASSPSQGSIGNQPQHF. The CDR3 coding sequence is TGTGCCAGCTCACCATCACAGGGTAGCATAGGCAATCAGCCCCAGCATTTT.

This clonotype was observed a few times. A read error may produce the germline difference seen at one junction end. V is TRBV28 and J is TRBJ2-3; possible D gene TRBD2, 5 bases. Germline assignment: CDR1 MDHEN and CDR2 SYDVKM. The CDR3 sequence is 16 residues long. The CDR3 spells CVSSRGAETSTDTQYF. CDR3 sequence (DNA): TGTGTCAGCAGCCGCGGAGCGGAAACCAGCACAGATACGCAGTATTTT.

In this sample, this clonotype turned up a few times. The CDR3 is CSVEDSGTGVYGYTF. The CDR3 coding sequence is TGCAGCGTTGAAGATTCCGGGACAGGGGTCTATGGCTACACCTTC. V usage is TRBV29-1 and J usage is TRBJ1-2; 10 bases are a match to TRBD1. Germline V gene data show CDR1 as SQVTM and CDR2 as ANQGSEA. The CDR3 sequence is 15 residues long. V was pared by 0 bases and J by 4 bases, with 5 bases of the junction left unmatched.

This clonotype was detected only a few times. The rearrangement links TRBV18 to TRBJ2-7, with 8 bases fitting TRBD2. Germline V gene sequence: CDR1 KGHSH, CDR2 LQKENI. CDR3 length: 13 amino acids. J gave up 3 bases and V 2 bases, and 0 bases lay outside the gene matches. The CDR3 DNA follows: TGTGCCAGCTCACCAACTAGCGGCTACGAGCAGTACTTC. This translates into CASSPTSGYEQYF.

The CDR3 protein is CASSSFTGELFF. The CDR3 bases are TGTGCCAGCAGTTCTTTCACCGGGGAGCTGTTTTTT. The chain recombines TRBV12-3 or TRBV12-4 with TRBJ2-2, with D unclear. Trimming removed 4 bases at V and 4 bases at J, with 4 bases between. This CDR3 has 12 residues.

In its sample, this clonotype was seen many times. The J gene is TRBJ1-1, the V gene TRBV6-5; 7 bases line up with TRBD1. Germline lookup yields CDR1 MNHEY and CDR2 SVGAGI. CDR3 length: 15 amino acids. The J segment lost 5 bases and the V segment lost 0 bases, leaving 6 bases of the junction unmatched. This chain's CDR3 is CASSYSNRGQTEAFF. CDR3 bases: TGTGCCAGCAGTTACTCGAACAGGGGTCAAACTGAAGCTTTCTTT.

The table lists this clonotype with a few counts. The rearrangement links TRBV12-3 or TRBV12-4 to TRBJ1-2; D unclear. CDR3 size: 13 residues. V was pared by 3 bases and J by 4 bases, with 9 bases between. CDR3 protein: CASSLWQSYGYTF. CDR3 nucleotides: TGTGCCAGCAGTTTGTGGCAGTCCTATGGCTACACCTTC.

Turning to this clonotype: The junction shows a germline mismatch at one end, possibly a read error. Written as DNA, the CDR3 is TGTGCCAGTAGTTTTAGGACAGGGGGCAATGAGCAGTTCTTC. The encoded protein is CASSFRTGGNEQFF. The genes are TRBV12-3 or TRBV12-4 and TRBJ2-1; 10 nucleotides match TRBD1. This CDR3 is 14 amino acids long.

Here the CDR3 reads CASSQGEDRQGTQYF. The CDR3 DNA reads as TGCGCCAGCAGCCAAGGGGAGGACAGGCAGGGGACCCAGTACTTC. The chain carries TRBV4-1 and TRBJ2-5, with TRBD1 as a possible D gene (7 bases). Trimming stripped 1 base from V and 7 bases from J, with 16 bases between. CDR3 size: 15 residues. Germline lookup yields CDR1 MGHRA and CDR2 YSYEKL.

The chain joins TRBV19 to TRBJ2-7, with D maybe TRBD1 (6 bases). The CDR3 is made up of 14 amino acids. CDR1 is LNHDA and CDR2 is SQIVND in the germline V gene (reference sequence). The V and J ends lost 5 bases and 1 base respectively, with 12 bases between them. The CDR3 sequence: CASSDQGLSYEQYF. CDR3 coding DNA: TGTGCCAGTAGTGACCAGGGGTTATCCTACGAGCAGTACTTC.

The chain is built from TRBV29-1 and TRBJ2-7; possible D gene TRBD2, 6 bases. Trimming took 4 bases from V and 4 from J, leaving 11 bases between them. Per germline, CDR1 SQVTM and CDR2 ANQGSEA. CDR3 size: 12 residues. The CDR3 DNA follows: TGCAGCGTTGCGGGACTCCATTACGAGCAGTACTTC. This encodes CSVAGLHYEQYF.

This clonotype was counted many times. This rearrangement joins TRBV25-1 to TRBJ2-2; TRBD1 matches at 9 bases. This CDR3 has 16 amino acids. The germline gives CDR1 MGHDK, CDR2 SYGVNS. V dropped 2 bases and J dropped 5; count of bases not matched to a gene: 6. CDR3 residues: CASSEPGQGGTGELFF. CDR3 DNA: TGTGCCAGCAGTGAACCGGGACAGGGAGGGACCGGGGAGCTGTTTTTT.

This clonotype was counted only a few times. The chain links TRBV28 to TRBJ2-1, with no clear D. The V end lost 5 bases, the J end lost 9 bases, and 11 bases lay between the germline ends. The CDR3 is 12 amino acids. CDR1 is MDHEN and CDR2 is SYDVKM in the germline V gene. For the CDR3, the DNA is TGTGCCAGCAGTCCCCCGGCGGTTGAGCAGTTCTTC. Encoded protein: CASSPPAVEQFF.

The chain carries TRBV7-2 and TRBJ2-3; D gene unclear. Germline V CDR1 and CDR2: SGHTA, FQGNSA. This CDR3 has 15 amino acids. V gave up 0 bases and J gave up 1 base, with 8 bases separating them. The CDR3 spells CASSLAGLRTDTQYF. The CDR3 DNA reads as TGTGCCAGCAGCTTAGCAGGGTTACGCACAGATACGCAGTATTTT.

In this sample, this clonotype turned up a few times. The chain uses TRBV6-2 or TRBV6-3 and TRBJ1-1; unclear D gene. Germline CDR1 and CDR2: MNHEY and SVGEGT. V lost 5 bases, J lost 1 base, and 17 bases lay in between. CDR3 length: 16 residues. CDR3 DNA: TGTGCCAGCAGTCTCTCGAGTTGGCCCCCGAACACTGAAGCTTTCTTT. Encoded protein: CASSLSSWPPNTEAFF.

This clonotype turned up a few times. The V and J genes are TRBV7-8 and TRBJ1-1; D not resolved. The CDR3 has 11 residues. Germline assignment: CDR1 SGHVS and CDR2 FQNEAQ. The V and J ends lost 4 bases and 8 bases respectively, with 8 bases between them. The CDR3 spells CASSSGREAFF. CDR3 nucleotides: TGTGCCAGCAGCTCCGGCAGGGAAGCTTTCTTT.

CDR3 amino acids: CASSLYTGSQFF. The CDR3 DNA is TGTGCCAGCAGCCTATATACAGGGTCGCAGTTCTTC. J is TRBJ2-1 and V is TRBV7-9; D might be TRBD1 (6 bases). Germline CDR1 and CDR2: SEHNR and FQNEAQ (reference sequence). With 5 bases removed from V and 12 bases from J, the gap between germline ends came to 14 bases. This CDR3 is 12 amino acids long.

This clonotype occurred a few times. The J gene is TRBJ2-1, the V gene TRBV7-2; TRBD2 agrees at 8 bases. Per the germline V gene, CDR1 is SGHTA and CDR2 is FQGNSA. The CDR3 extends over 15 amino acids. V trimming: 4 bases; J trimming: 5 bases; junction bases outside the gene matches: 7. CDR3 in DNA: TGTGCCAGCAGCTCAAATAGCGGGAATAACAATGAGCAGTTCTTC. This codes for CASSSNSGNNNEQFF.

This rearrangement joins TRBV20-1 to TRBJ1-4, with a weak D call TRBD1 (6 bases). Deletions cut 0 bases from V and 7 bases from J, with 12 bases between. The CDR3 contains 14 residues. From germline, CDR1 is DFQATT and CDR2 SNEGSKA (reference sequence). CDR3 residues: CSARDRRGGEKLFF. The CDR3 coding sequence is TGCAGTGCTAGAGATCGCAGGGGCGGTGAAAAACTGTTTTTT.

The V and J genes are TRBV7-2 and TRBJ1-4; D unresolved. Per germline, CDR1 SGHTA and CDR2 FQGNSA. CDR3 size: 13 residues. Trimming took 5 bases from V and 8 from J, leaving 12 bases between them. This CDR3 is CASSRSIREKLFF. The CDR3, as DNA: TGTGCCAGCAGCCGGAGCATAAGGGAAAAACTGTTTTTT.

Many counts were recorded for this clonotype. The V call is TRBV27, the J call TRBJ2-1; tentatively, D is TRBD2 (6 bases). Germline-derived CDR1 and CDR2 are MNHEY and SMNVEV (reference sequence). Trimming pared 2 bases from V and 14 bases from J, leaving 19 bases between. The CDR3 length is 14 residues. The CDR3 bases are TGTGCCAGCAGTTTAAACCCGGGTTGGGGGGAGGAGTTCTTC. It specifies CASSLNPGWGEEFF.

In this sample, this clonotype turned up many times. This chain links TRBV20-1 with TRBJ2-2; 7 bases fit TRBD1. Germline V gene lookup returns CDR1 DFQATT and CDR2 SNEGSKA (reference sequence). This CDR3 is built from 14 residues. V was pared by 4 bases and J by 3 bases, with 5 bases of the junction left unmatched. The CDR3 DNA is TGCAGTGCTACCCGACAGGGAGACACCGGGGAGCTGTTTTTT. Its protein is CSATRQGDTGELFF.

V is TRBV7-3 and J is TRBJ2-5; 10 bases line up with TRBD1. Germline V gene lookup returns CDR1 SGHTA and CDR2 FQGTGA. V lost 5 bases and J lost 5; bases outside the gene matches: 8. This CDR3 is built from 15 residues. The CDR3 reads CASSPGDRGRETQYF. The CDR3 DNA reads TGTGCCAGCAGCCCGGGAGACAGGGGGCGGGAGACCCAGTACTTC.

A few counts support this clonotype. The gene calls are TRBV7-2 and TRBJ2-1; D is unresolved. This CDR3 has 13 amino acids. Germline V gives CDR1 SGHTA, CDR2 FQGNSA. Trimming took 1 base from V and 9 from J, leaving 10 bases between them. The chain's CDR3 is CASSLGAHGEQFF. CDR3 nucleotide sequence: TGTGCCAGCAGCTTAGGGGCCCACGGTGAGCAGTTCTTC.

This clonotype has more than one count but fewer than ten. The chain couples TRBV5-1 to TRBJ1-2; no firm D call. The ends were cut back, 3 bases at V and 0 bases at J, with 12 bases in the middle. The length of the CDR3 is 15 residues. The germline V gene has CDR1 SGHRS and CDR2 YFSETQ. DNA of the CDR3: TGCGCCAGCAGCTACGGGTCTTCGTCTAACTATGGCTACACCTTC. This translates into CASSYGSSSNYGYTF.

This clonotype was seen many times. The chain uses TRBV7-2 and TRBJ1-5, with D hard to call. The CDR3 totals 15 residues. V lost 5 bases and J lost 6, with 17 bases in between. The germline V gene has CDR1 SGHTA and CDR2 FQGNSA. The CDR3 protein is CASSQLGPAGQPQHF. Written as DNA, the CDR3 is TGTGCCAGCAGCCAACTAGGCCCGGCAGGTCAGCCCCAGCATTTT.

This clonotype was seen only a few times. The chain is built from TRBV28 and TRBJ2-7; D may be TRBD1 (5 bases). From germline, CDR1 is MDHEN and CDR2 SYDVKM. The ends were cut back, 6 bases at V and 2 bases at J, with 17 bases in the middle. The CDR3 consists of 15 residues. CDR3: CASSLGVRGPYEQYF. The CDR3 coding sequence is TGTGCCAGCAGCCTAGGGGTCCGTGGCCCCTACGAGCAGTACTTC.

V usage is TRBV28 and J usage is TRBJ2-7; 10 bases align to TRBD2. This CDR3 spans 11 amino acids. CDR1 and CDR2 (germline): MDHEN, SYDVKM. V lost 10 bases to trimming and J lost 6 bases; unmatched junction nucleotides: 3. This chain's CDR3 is CATRTSGEQYF. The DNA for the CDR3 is TGTGCCACCCGGACTAGCGGCGAGCAGTACTTC.

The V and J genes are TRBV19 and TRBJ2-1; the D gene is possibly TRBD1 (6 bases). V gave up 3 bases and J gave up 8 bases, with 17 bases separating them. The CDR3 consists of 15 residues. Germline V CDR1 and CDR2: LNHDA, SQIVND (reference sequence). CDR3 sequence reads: CASSIGGRFEDEQFF. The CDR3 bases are TGTGCCAGTAGTATTGGGGGCAGGTTTGAAGATGAGCAGTTCTTC.

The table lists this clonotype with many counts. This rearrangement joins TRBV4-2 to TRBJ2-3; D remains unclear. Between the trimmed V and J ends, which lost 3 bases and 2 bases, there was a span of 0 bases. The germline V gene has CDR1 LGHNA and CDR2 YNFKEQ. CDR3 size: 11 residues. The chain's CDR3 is CASSHTDTQYF. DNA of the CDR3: TGTGCCAGCAGCCACACAGATACGCAGTATTTT.